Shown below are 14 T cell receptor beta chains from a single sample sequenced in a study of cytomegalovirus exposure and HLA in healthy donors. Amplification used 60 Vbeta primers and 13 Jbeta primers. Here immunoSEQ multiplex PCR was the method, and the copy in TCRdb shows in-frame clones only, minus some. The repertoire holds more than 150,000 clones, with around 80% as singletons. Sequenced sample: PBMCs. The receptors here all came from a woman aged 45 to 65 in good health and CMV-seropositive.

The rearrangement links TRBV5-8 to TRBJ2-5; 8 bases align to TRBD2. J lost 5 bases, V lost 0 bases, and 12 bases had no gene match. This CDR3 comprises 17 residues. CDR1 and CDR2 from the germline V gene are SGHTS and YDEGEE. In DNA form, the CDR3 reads TGTGCCAGCAGCTTGGCCCGAGGACTAGCCGGGTTCGAGACCCAGTACTTC. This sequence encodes CASSLARGLAGFETQYF.

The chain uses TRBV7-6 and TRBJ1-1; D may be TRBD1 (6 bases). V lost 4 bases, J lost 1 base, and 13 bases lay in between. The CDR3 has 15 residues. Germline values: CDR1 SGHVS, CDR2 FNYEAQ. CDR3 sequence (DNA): TGTGCCAGCAGCTCTGAGACAGGATGGAACACTGAAGCTTTCTTT. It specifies CASSSETGWNTEAFF.

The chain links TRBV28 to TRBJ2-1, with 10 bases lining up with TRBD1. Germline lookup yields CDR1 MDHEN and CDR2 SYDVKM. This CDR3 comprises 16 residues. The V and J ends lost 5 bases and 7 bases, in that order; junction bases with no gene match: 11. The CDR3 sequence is CASSPAGTGDENEQFF. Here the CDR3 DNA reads TGTGCCAGCAGTCCCGCCGGGACAGGGGACGAGAATGAGCAGTTCTTC. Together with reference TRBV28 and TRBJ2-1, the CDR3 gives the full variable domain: DVKVTQSSRYLVKRTGEKVFLECVQDMDHENMFWYRQDPGLGLRLIYFSYDVKMKEKGDIPEGYSVSREKKERFSLILESASTNQTSMYLCASSPAGTGDENEQFFGPGTRLTVL.

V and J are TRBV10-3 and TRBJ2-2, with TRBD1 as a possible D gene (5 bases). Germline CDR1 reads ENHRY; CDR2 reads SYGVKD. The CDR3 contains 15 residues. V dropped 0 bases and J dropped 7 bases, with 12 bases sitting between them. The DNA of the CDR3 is TGTGCCATCAGTGAGTCGTCCAGGGCAAACGGGGAGCTGTTTTTT. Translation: CAISESSRANGELFF.

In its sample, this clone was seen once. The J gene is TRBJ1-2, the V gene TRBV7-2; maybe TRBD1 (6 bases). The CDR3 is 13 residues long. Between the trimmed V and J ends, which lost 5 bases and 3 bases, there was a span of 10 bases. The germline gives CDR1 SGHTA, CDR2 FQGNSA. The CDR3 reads CASSLGHDYGYTF. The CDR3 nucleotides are TGTGCCAGCAGCCTGGGACACGACTATGGCTACACCTTC. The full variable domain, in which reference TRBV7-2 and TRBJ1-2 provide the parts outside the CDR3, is GAGVSQSPSNKVTEKGKDVELRCDPISGHTALYWYRQSLGQGLEFLIYFQGNSAPDKSGLPSDRFSAERTGGSVSTLTIQRTQQEDSAVYLCASSLGHDYGYTFGSGTRLTVV.

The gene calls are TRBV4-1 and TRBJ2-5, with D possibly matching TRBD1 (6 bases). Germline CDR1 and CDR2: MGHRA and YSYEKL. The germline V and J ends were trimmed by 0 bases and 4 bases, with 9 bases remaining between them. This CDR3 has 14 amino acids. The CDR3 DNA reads TGCGCCAGCAGCCAAGATAAAGGGGGAGAGACCCAGTACTTC. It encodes CASSQDKGGETQYF.

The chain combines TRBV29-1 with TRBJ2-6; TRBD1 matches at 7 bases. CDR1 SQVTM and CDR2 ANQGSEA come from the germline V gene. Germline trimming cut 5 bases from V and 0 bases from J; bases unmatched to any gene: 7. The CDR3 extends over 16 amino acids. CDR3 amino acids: CSVPGTALSGANVLTF. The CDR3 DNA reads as TGCAGCGTTCCCGGGACAGCACTCTCTGGGGCCAACGTCCTGACTTTC.

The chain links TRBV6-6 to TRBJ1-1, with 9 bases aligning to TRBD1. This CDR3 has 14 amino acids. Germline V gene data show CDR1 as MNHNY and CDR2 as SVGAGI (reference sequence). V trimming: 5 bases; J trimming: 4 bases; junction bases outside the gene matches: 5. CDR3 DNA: TGTGCCAGCAGTCCCTCGGGACAGGGCACTGAAGCTTTCTTT. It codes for CASSPSGQGTEAFF.

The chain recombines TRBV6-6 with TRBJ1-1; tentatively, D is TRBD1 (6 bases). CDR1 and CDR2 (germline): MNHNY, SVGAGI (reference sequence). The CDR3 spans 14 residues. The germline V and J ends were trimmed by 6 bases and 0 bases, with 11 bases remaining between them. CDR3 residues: CASRLQGMNTEAFF. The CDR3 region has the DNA TGTGCCAGCAGGTTACAGGGAATGAACACTGAAGCTTTCTTT.

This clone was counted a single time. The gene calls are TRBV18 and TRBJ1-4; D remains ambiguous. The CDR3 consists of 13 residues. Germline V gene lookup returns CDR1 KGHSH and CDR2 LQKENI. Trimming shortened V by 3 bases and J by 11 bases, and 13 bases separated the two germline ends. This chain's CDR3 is CASSPSGLEKLFF. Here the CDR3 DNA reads TGTGCCAGCTCACCGAGCGGGTTGGAGAAACTGTTTTTT.

CDR3 region: CASSLAGQENTEAFF. In nucleotides, the CDR3 is TGTGCCAGCAGCTTGGCCGGACAGGAGAACACTGAAGCTTTCTTT. J is TRBJ1-1 and V is TRBV5-5; 7 nucleotides align to TRBD1. The CDR3 contains 15 residues. V gave up 0 bases and J gave up 1 base; unmatched junction bases: 3. Germline assignment: CDR1 SGHKS and CDR2 YYEKEE (reference sequence).

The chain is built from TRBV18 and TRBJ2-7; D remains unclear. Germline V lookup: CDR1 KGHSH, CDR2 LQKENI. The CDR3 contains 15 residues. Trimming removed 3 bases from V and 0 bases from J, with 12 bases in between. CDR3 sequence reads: CASSPRPRSSYEQYF. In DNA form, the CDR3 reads TGTGCCAGCTCACCGCGCCCTAGGAGCTCCTACGAGCAGTACTTC.

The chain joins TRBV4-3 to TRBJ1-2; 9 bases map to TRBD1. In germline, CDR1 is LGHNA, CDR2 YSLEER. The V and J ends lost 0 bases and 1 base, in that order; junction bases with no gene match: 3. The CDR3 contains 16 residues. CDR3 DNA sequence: TGCGCCAGCAGCCAAGACGCGACAGGGGGTAACTATGGCTACACCTTC. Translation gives CASSQDATGGNYGYTF.

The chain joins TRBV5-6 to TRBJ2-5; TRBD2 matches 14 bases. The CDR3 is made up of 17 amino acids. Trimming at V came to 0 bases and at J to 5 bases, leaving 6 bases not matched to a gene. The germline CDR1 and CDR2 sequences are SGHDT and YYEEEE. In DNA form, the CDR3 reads TGTGCCAGCAGCTTGGCCAGGGGACTAGCGGGGGAGGAGACCCAGTACTTC. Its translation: CASSLARGLAGEETQYF.